In this sample, the clone carrying this TCR beta chain turned up a few times. What it binds is unknown. Method: immunoSEQ multiplex PCR; TCRdb's copy keeps in-frame clones and lacks some. The data show fewer than 90,000 clones, about 89% seen once. Germline V CDR1 and CDR2: SGHTA, FQGNSA. Trimming took off 2 bases at V and 2 bases at J, with 6 bases between the two ends. The CDR3 loop spans 13 amino acids. The sample comes from a study of OX40 agonist ivuxolimab in advanced cancers. Study results and limitations: Clonal expansion from baseline to week 6 occurred in both CD4+ and CD8+ T cells. CD8+ T cells averaged more expanded clones than CD4+.

The sequenced sample was CD4+ or CD8+ T cells sorted from blood, obtained in a trial of the OX40 agonist ivuxolimab. The chain joins TRBV7-2 to TRBJ1-2, with D maybe TRBD1 (5 bases). This TCR was recovered from an adult with an advanced solid tumor such as melanoma, head and neck, liver or kidney cancer. CDR3 in DNA: TGTGCCAGCAGCTTACAGGGAAACTATGGCTACACCTTC. Translating it yields CASSLQGNYGYTF.